What follows are 20 T cell receptor beta chains derived from one specimen sequenced in a study of monozygotic twins with inflammatory bowel disease. Each CDR3 protein gets one entry in TCRdb, which reprocessed the 5' RACE reads and gives no DNA. This sample's clone table lists 350,000 to 550,000 distinct CDR3 sequences. The sample taken for sequencing was blood. The receptors were sampled from a human donor with ulcerative colitis or Crohn's disease, or a healthy co-twin of an affected twin (not recorded which).

The chain links TRBV29-1 to TRBJ1-3; lacking DNA, the TRBD1 call made by TCRdb goes unchecked. The V gene's germline CDR1 is SQVTM and CDR2 ANQGSEA. This CDR3 contains 12 residues. The CDR3: CSVPGTGNTIYF.

V gene TRBV20-1 combines with J gene TRBJ1-5; the TRBD1 assignment by TCRdb is unverifiable without DNA. The CDR3 sequence is 15 residues long. CDR1 is DFQATT and CDR2 is SNEGSKA in the germline V gene (reference sequence). The CDR3 loop reads CSASSGQVLYQPQHF.

This rearrangement joins TRBV28 to TRBJ2-1; checking the TCRdb D call of TRBD1 is not possible without DNA. In germline, CDR1 is MDHEN, CDR2 SYDVKM. The CDR3 runs 14 residues. CDR3 region: CASSLGTGYNEQFF.

The J gene is TRBJ2-1, the V gene TRBV2; TCRdb picks TRBD1, but there is no DNA to check that call. The CDR3 has 14 residues. Per germline, CDR1 SNHLY and CDR2 FYNNEI. CDR3 sequence reads: CASSRDASYNEQFF. Full variable domain (missing parts from reference TRBV2 and TRBJ2-1): EPEVTQTPSHQVTQMGQEVILRCVPISNHLYFYWYRQILGQKVEFLVSFYNNEISEKSEIFDDQFSVERPDGSNFTLKIRSTKLEDSAMYFCASSRDASYNEQFFGPGTRLTVL.

The CDR3 loop is CASSLVSLAGGRAQQFF. The rearrangement links TRBV7-2 to TRBJ2-1; TCRdb's D call, TRBD2, is unchecked because there is no DNA. The length of the CDR3 is 17 residues. Germline CDR1 is SGHTA and CDR2 is FQGNSA.

The CDR3 reads CASSRDIDNEQFF. The chain couples TRBV7-9 to TRBJ2-1; with no DNA, the TCRdb D assignment of TRBD1 cannot be verified. Germline lookup yields CDR1 SEHNR and CDR2 FQNEAQ (reference sequence). This CDR3 contains 13 residues.

The chain uses TRBV5-1 and TRBJ2-7. From germline, CDR1 is SGHRS and CDR2 YFSETQ. The CDR3 is 14 amino acids. The CDR3 here is CASSSEFQRNEQYF. Together with reference TRBV5-1 and TRBJ2-7, the CDR3 gives the full variable domain: KAGVTQTPRYLIKTRGQQVTLSCSPISGHRSVSWYQQTPGQGLQFLFEYFSETQRNKGNFPGRFSGRQFSNSRSEMNVSTLELGDSALYLCASSSEFQRNEQYFGPGTRLTVT.

The V gene is TRBV7-9, the J gene TRBJ2-1; the TRBD1 assignment by TCRdb is unverifiable without DNA. Looked up from germline, CDR1 is SEHNR and CDR2 is FQNEAQ (reference sequence). CDR3 length: 13 amino acids. CDR3: CASAEAGGAEQFF.

The rearrangement links TRBV6-2 or TRBV6-3 to TRBJ2-7. The CDR3 sequence is 12 residues long. Germline V lookup: CDR1 MNHEY, CDR2 SVGEGT. CDR3 residues: CASSGNAYEQYF.

J is TRBJ2-5 and V is TRBV5-1; TCRdb lists TRBD1, though no DNA is available to test this call. In germline, CDR1 is SGHRS, CDR2 YFSETQ. This CDR3 region has 14 residues. CDR3 in amino acids: CASSAVTAQETQYF.

The V call is TRBV7-9, the J call TRBJ2-1; checking the TCRdb D call of TRBD1 is not possible without DNA. CDR3 length: 16 amino acids. Germline CDR1 and CDR2: SEHNR and FQNEAQ (reference sequence). CDR3 amino acids: CASSFSGLTFKNEQFF.

The chain uses TRBV7-3 and TRBJ2-1; the TRBD2 assignment by TCRdb is unverifiable without DNA. CDR3 size: 15 residues. Germline CDR1 SGHTA, CDR2 FQGTGA. CDR3 residues: CASSPDLASYNEQFF.

The chain uses TRBV9 and TRBJ2-2. Germline V gives CDR1 SGDLS, CDR2 YYNGEE. The CDR3 sequence is 14 residues long. CDR3 region: CASSVGLGTGELFF.

The chain employs TRBV10-3 and TRBJ2-7. Per germline, CDR1 ENHRY and CDR2 SYGVKD. CDR3 length: 13 amino acids. The CDR3 region is CAISEEGTYEQYF.

The V call is TRBV2, the J call TRBJ1-1; with no DNA, the TCRdb D assignment of TRBD1 cannot be verified. Germline CDR1 SNHLY, CDR2 FYNNEI. CDR3 size: 13 residues. The CDR3 is CASGTGMNTEAFF.

The chain uses TRBV7-9 and TRBJ2-7; TCRdb lists TRBD1, though no DNA is available to test this call. There are 17 residues in the CDR3. CDR1 SEHNR and CDR2 FQNEAQ come from the germline V gene (reference sequence). This CDR3 reads CASSTGRAAGASYEQYF.

The chain is built from TRBV5-1 and TRBJ1-1; checking the TCRdb D call of TRBD1 is not possible without DNA. This CDR3 is 14 amino acids long. CDR1 is SGHRS and CDR2 is YFSETQ in the germline V gene. The CDR3 region is CASSLEGSGDEAFF.

V and J are TRBV11-2 and TRBJ2-7; the TCRdb call, TRBD2, lacks DNA for checking. CDR3 size: 15 residues. CDR1 is SGHAT and CDR2 is FQNNGV in the germline V gene. CDR3 amino acids: CASSWGGLIAYEQYF.

The chain employs TRBV5-1 and TRBJ2-3; the D call from TCRdb, TRBD2, cannot be confirmed without DNA. Germline V gene data show CDR1 as SGHRS and CDR2 as YFSETQ. The CDR3 is 14 residues long. CDR3 in amino acids: CASSLERLADTQYF.

The V gene is TRBV18, the J gene TRBJ2-7. CDR3 length: 12 amino acids. Germline V gives CDR1 KGHSH, CDR2 LQKENI. CDR3: CASSPKRYEQYF.